Below, 29 T cell receptor beta chains from the same sample are listed, as sequenced in a study of blood T cell repertoires in COVID-19. The method was immunoSEQ multiplex PCR; TCRdb's version includes in-frame clones alone and lacks a portion of them. Here the sample spans about 200,000 clones, around 83% being singletons. What was sequenced was peripheral blood. These receptors originate from a woman older than 75 with COVID-19, enrolled during active disease.

On this clone itself: A junction end diverges from the germline sequence, so it may reflect a read error. V and J are TRBV28 and TRBJ1-2, with D maybe TRBD1 (5 bases). There are 14 residues in the CDR3. Germline CDR1 is MDHEN and CDR2 is SYDVKM. CDR3 sequence reads: CASTVWQGTRELLF. CDR3 in DNA: TGTGCCAGCACCGTCTGGCAGGGAACCAGGGAACTTCTCTTC.

This sequence joins TRBV7-2 and TRBJ2-3; 15 bases match TRBD2. V trimming: 5 bases; J trimming: 1 base; junction bases outside the gene matches: 7. Germline CDR1 and CDR2: SGHTA and FQGNSA. CDR3 length equals 18 residues. In nucleotides, the CDR3 is TGTGCCAGCAGCGGAAGGACTAGCGGGAGGGCCGGCACAGATACGCAGTATTTT. This gives the protein CASSGRTSGRAGTDTQYF. Using reference TRBV7-2 and TRBJ2-3 for the parts outside the CDR3, the full variable domain is GAGVSQSPSNKVTEKGKDVELRCDPISGHTALYWYRQSLGQGLEFLIYFQGNSAPDKSGLPSDRFSAERTGGSVSTLTIQRTQQEDSAVYLCASSGRTSGRAGTDTQYFGPGTRLTVL.

This clone was detected only a few times. J is TRBJ2-7 and V is TRBV28; weak D call: TRBD2 (6 bases). Germline V lookup: CDR1 MDHEN, CDR2 SYDVKM. The CDR3 is 13 amino acids. V shed 10 bases and J shed 3 bases, with 16 bases lying between them. For the CDR3, the DNA is TGTGCCAAACTAAGGGAGGATCTCTACGAGCAGTACTTC. It is translated as CAKLREDLYEQYF. The whole variable domain, filled in from reference TRBV28 and TRBJ2-7, reads DVKVTQSSRYLVKRTGEKVFLECVQDMDHENMFWYRQDPGLGLRLIYFSYDVKMKEKGDIPEGYSVSREKKERFSLILESASTNQTSMYLCAKLREDLYEQYFGPGTRLTVT.

This clone appeared a few times. V usage is TRBV5-6 and J usage is TRBJ2-7; D not resolved. The CDR3 consists of 11 residues. Germline V CDR1 and CDR2: SGHDT, YYEEEE. Trimming left V 4 bases short and J 3 bases short, with 5 bases between. The CDR3 coding sequence is TGTGCCAGCAGCGTCCACTACGAGCAGTACTTC. Its translation is CASSVHYEQYF.

The rearrangement uses TRBV6-5 and TRBJ1-3; D unresolved. Germline assignment: CDR1 MNHEY and CDR2 SVGAGI. V was pared by 2 bases and J by 3 bases, with 8 bases between. The CDR3 totals 14 residues. CDR3 loop: CASSYRGDGNTIYF. Written as DNA, the CDR3 is TGTGCCAGCAGTTACCGGGGAGATGGAAACACCATATATTTT.

The rearrangement links TRBV3-1 (or the pseudogene TRBV3-2) to TRBJ2-3; 9 bases line up with TRBD2. The CDR3 sequence is 14 residues long. Germline trimming cut 4 bases from V and 4 bases from J; bases unmatched to any gene: 3. Germline loops: CDR1 LGHDT, CDR2 YNNKEL (reference sequence). The CDR3 coding sequence is TGTGCCAGCAGCCTTAGCGGGGGTTCAGATACGCAGTATTTT. Its translation is CASSLSGGSDTQYF.

This chain connects TRBV7-9 to TRBJ1-2, with D possibly being TRBD1 (5 bases). Looked up from germline, CDR1 is SEHNR and CDR2 is FQNEAQ (reference sequence). The CDR3 contains 13 residues. The germline V and J ends were trimmed by 0 bases and 5 bases, with 7 bases remaining between them. In DNA form, the CDR3 reads TGTGCCAGCAGCTTAGCAGGGGTGTATGGCTACACCTTC. Translated, it gives CASSLAGVYGYTF. The entire variable domain, with the rest obtained from reference TRBV7-9 and TRBJ1-2, is as follows: DTGVSQNPRHKITKRGQNVTFRCDPISEHNRLYWYRQTLGQGPEFLTYFQNEAQLEKSRLLSDRFSAERPKGSFSTLEIQRTEQGDSAMYLCASSLAGVYGYTFGSGTRLTVV.

The gene calls are TRBV28 and TRBJ2-6; 7 bases fit TRBD1. Trimming took 6 bases from V and 2 from J; bases not matched to a gene: 4. The CDR3 has 15 amino acids. Germline lookup yields CDR1 MDHEN and CDR2 SYDVKM. The CDR3 protein is CASSLTGAGANVLTF. The CDR3 DNA sequence: TGTGCCAGCAGCCTCACAGGGGCTGGGGCCAACGTCCTGACTTTC.

The V gene is TRBV6-5, the J gene TRBJ1-5; a weak D match, TRBD1 (6 bases). The V end lost 4 bases, the J end lost 2 bases, and 12 bases lay between the germline ends. Germline V CDR1 and CDR2: MNHEY, SVGAGI. The CDR3 has 15 residues. The CDR3 here is CASSWDNGGNQPQHF. The DNA of the CDR3 is TGTGCCAGCAGTTGGGACAATGGGGGCAATCAGCCCCAGCATTTT.

V is TRBV2 and J is TRBJ2-1; D remains ambiguous. The CDR3 spans 14 residues. V was cut by 0 bases and J by 10 bases, with 13 bases left in between. Germline CDR1 and CDR2: SNHLY and FYNNEI. Here the CDR3 reads CASSEAPPLGEQFF. CDR3 bases: TGTGCCAGCAGTGAAGCCCCACCCCTCGGGGAGCAGTTCTTC.

The rearrangement uses TRBV13 and TRBJ2-3; D is unclear. The CDR3 consists of 13 residues. Trimming shortened V by 5 bases and J by 4 bases, and 10 bases separated the two germline ends. Per the germline V gene, CDR1 is PRHDT and CDR2 is FYEKMQ (reference sequence). Here the CDR3 DNA reads TGTGCCAGCAGCCCCCTTCGCGCAGATACGCAGTATTTT. It specifies CASSPLRADTQYF.

This clone has more than one count but fewer than ten. This chain joins TRBV6-4 and TRBJ1-1, with a tentative D call TRBD1 (6 bases). The germline gives CDR1 MRHNA, CDR2 SNTAGT. The CDR3 is 13 residues long. Trimming stripped 3 bases from V and 5 bases from J, with 10 bases between. CDR3: CASSEVRGTEAFF. CDR3 nucleotide sequence: TGTGCCAGCAGTGAAGTTAGGGGGACTGAAGCTTTCTTT.

This rearrangement joins TRBV6-5 to TRBJ2-3; TRBD2 is a possible D gene (6 bases). The CDR3 runs 14 residues. Trimming shortened V by 6 bases and J by 1 base, and 11 bases separated the two germline ends. Germline CDR1 MNHEY, CDR2 SVGAGI. The chain's CDR3 is CASRVRRGTDTQYF. CDR3 bases: TGTGCCAGCAGGGTCAGGAGGGGCACAGATACGCAGTATTTT.

This chain uses TRBV6-5 with TRBJ2-1; possibly TRBD2 for D (6 bases). V gave up 6 bases and J gave up 1 base, with 13 bases separating them. Germline V gene sequence: CDR1 MNHEY, CDR2 SVGAGI. This CDR3 has 15 amino acids. CDR3 protein: CASRPGLQSYNEQFF. The DNA for the CDR3 is TGTGCCAGCAGGCCAGGACTACAATCCTACAATGAGCAGTTCTTC.

This clone was recorded once. The rearrangement uses TRBV5-1 and TRBJ2-3, with 10 positions matching TRBD2. There are 16 residues in the CDR3. Losses at the gene ends were 4 bases for V and 0 bases for J; bases not matched to a gene: 5. Germline values: CDR1 SGHRS, CDR2 YFSETQ. This chain's CDR3 is CASSPKTSGSTDTQYF. In DNA, the CDR3 is TGCGCCAGCAGCCCGAAGACTAGCGGGAGCACAGATACGCAGTATTTT.

The chain employs TRBV10-3 and TRBJ2-7, with 10 bases lining up with TRBD1. The V gene end was trimmed by 6 bases and the J gene end by 6 bases; junction bases not matched to a gene: 11. The CDR3 is 15 amino acids. Germline V lookup: CDR1 ENHRY, CDR2 SYGVKD. CDR3 residues: CAIRGTGVTLGEQYF. CDR3 bases: TGTGCCATCAGAGGGACAGGGGTAACTCTGGGCGAGCAGTACTTC.

This clone was picked up one time. V is TRBV19 and J is TRBJ1-5; 9 bases fit TRBD1. Germline CDR1 LNHDA, CDR2 SQIVND (reference sequence). The CDR3 covers 16 residues. V lost 5 bases and J lost 4; bases outside the gene matches: 9. As DNA, the CDR3 is TGTGCCAGTAGTTCCTCGGACAGGGGAGGGAATCAGCCCCAGCATTTT. Encoded protein: CASSSSDRGGNQPQHF.

The chain employs TRBV18 and TRBJ1-2; perhaps TRBD1 as D (6 bases). Germline V lookup: CDR1 KGHSH, CDR2 LQKENI. Trimming removed 4 bases at V and 7 bases at J, with 13 bases between. This CDR3 contains 13 residues. The CDR3 nucleotides are TGTGCCAGCTCACTTCCAGGGGTCGCTGGCTACACCTTC. Protein sequence: CASSLPGVAGYTF.

This clone was seen ten or more times. The V gene is TRBV19, the J gene TRBJ1-2; 7 bases agree with TRBD1. V trimming: 6 bases; J trimming: 4 bases; junction bases outside the gene matches: 8. Germline-derived CDR1 and CDR2 are LNHDA and SQIVND (reference sequence). This CDR3 region has 14 residues. The CDR3 here is CASSTGASGYGYTF. Here the CDR3 DNA reads TGTGCCAGTAGCACAGGGGCTTCGGGCTATGGCTACACCTTC.

The chain couples TRBV28 to TRBJ1-3; unclear D gene. Germline values: CDR1 MDHEN, CDR2 SYDVKM. V dropped 3 bases and J dropped 4 bases, with 10 bases sitting between them. CDR3 size: 14 residues. In DNA, the CDR3 is TGTGCCAGCAGTTTCAGTTGGTCAGGAAACACCATATATTTT. This encodes CASSFSWSGNTIYF.

The chain recombines TRBV28 with TRBJ2-7, with D unresolved. The germline V gene has CDR1 MDHEN and CDR2 SYDVKM. The length of the CDR3 is 14 residues. V lost 7 bases and J 2 bases, leaving 15 bases between the germline ends. CDR3 in DNA: TGTGCCAGCACCCCATTTCTCGGTCCCTACGAGCAGTACTTC. It specifies CASTPFLGPYEQYF.

This clone was observed a handful of times. V usage is TRBV6-5 and J usage is TRBJ1-5; the match to TRBD1 covers 8 bases. Germline loops: CDR1 MNHEY, CDR2 SVGAGI. After removal of 0 bases from V and 2 bases from J, the junction contained 0 bases not matched to a gene. There are 15 residues in the CDR3. In nucleotides, the CDR3 is TGTGCCAGCAGTTACTCGACAGGGGGCAATCAGCCCCAGCATTTT. Translated, it gives CASSYSTGGNQPQHF.

CDR3 in DNA: TGTGCCAGCAGCAAAGAGGACAGGGAATATGGCTACACCTTC. This sequence encodes CASSKEDREYGYTF. The chain has TRBV21-1 and TRBJ1-2; TRBD1 was called by the table and not checked on the DNA. TRBV21-1 is designated a pseudogene. The CDR3 covers 14 residues.

V gene TRBV3-1 (or the pseudogene TRBV3-2) combines with J gene TRBJ2-5; D is unclear. Germline V CDR1 and CDR2: LGHDT, YNNKEL (reference sequence). Trimming left V 5 bases short and J 3 bases short, with 4 bases between. The CDR3 extends over 11 amino acids. CDR3 region: CASSVKETQYF. For the CDR3, the DNA is TGTGCCAGCAGCGTAAAAGAGACCCAGTACTTC.

V gene TRBV12-3 or TRBV12-4 combines with J gene TRBJ2-4; D gene ambiguous. The V gene lost 2 bases and the J gene lost 7 bases, with 6 bases spanning the gap. There are 12 residues in the CDR3. CDR3 amino acids: CASSLSTNIQYF. DNA for the CDR3: TGTGCCAGCAGTTTATCCACTAACATTCAGTACTTC.

V usage is TRBV20-1 and J usage is TRBJ1-5; D possibly corresponds to TRBD1 (6 bases). This CDR3 has 12 residues. V was clipped by 3 bases and J by 6 bases, with 9 bases between them. In germline, CDR1 is DFQATT, CDR2 SNEGSKA (reference sequence). The CDR3 is CSASEGGQPQHF. Here the CDR3 DNA reads TGCAGTGCTAGTGAAGGGGGTCAGCCCCAGCATTTT.

The chain carries TRBV5-1 and TRBJ1-1; D may be TRBD1 (5 bases). Per the germline V gene, CDR1 is SGHRS and CDR2 is YFSETQ. This CDR3 has 17 amino acids. With 1 base removed from V and 4 bases from J, the gap between germline ends came to 20 bases. The CDR3 DNA is TGCGCCAGCAGCTTGTTCAAGGGGTTCGGGGGGATCACTGAAGCTTTCTTT. Amino acids: CASSLFKGFGGITEAFF.

This clone has a count of ten or more. The genes are TRBV28 and TRBJ2-1; tentatively, D is TRBD2 (6 bases). Trimming took off 6 bases at V and 3 bases at J, with 12 bases between the two ends. The CDR3 contains 14 residues. The germline CDR1 and CDR2 sequences are MDHEN and SYDVKM. As DNA, the CDR3 is TGTGCCAGCAGGCAGACTAGTGACTACAATGAGCAGTTCTTC. Translating it yields CASRQTSDYNEQFF.

This chain uses TRBV7-3 with TRBJ2-1; TRBD1 is a possible D gene (6 bases). CDR1 SGHTA and CDR2 FQGTGA come from the germline V gene. CDR3 length equals 15 residues. The V end lost 5 bases, the J end lost 6 bases, and 17 bases lay between the germline ends. Here the CDR3 reads CASSRSRGNLNEQFF. CDR3 sequence (DNA): TGTGCCAGCAGCCGGTCCAGGGGCAACCTCAATGAGCAGTTCTTC.